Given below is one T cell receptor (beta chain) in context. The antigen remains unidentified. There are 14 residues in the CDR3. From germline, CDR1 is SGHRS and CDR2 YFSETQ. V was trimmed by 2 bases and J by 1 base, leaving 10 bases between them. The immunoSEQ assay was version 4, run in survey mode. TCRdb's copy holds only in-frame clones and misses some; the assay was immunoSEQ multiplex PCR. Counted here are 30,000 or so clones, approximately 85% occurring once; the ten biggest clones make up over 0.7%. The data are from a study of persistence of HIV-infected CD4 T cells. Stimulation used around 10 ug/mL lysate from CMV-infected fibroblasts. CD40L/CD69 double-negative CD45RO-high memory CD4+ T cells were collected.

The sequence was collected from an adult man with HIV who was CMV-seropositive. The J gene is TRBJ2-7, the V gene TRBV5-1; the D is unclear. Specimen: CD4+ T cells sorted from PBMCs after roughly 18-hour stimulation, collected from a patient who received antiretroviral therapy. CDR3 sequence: CASSLNAASYEQYF. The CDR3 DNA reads TGCGCCAGCAGCTTAAACGCTGCTTCCTACGAGCAGTACTTC.